This T cell receptor (beta chain) is drawn from a study of patients and donors after allogeneic stem cell transplantation (dated by TCRdb to the early 2020s). Libraries were constructed by RT-PCR. The sample was run on a NextSeq 550. TCRdb reanalyzed the raw reads on its own, using fastp at Q25 for trimming and MiXCR for clone calling, and kept in-frame beta chains. Merged by CDR3 protein, the rows form single entries marked with the most common genes and DNA. The sample includes about 960,000 distinct CDR3 sequences, with under 20% observed a single time. Roughly 6% of the sample rests with the top ten. Of note for this clonotype: Its antigen is currently not known. Base qualities are not provided; no much larger clone lies one nucleotide away.

Spanning cysteine to phenylalanine, the CDR3 consists of 18 amino acids. Kept here is only the CDR3 DNA, which spans 54 bases and is read in frame from base 1. Trimmed from V: 5 bases; trimmed from J: 1 base; junction bases lacking a gene match: 13. Via the germline V gene (reference sequence), CDR1 is SGHAT and CDR2 FQDESV. Sequenced input: blood, either unsorted or a sorted T cell fraction (not recorded which). The chain joins TRBV11-1 to TRBJ2-3; 9 bases in between match TRBD2. The sequence derives from a human donor who was either an allogeneic HSCT recipient or a stem cell or donor lymphocyte infusion donor (not recorded which). It is not recorded whose cells these are; they may come from a transplant donor. The CDR3 protein sequence reads: CASSRGIAGVVGTDTQYF. At the DNA level, the sequence is TGTGCCAGCAGCCGGGGAATAGCGGGAGTAGTTGGCACAGATACGCAGTATTTT.